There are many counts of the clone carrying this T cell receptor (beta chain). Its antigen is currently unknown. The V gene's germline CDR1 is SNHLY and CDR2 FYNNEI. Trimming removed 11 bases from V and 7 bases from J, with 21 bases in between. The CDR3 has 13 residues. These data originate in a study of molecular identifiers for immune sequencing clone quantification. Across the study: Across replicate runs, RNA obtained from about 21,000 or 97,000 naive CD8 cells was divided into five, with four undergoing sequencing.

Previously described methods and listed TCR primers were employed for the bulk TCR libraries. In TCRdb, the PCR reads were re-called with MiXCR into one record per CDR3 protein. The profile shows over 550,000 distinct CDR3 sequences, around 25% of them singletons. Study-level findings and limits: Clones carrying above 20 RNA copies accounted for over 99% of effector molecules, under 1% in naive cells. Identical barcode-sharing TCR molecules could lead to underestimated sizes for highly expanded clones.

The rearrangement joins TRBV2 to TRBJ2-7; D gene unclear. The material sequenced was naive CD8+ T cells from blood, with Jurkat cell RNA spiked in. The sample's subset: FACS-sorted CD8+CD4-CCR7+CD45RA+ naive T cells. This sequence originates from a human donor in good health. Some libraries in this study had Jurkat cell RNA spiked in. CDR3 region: CARTALRGSEQYF. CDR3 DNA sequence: TGTGCCCGCACAGCCCTCCGCGGCTCGGAGCAGTACTTC. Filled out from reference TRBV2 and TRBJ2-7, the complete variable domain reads EPEVTQTPSHQVTQMGQEVILRCVPISNHLYFYWYRQILGQKVEFLVSFYNNEISEKSEIFDDQFSVERPDGSNFTLKIRSTKLEDSAMYFCARTALRGSEQYFGPGTRLTVT.